Shown below are 19 T cell receptor beta chains from a single sample sequenced in a study of human T cells and chemical hapten exposure. TCRdb reprocessed the RACE reads via MiXCR and lists one record per CDR3 protein. This sample has roughly 89,000 distinct CDR3 sequences, with roughly a tenth found just once. The time point was: patch test 3, about 24 weeks after DPC sensitization. Noted treatment: therapeutic diphenylcyclopropenone sensitization with weekly scalp DPC. The input for sequencing was whole blood, taken in connection with sensitization to the hapten diphenylcyclopropenone (DPC). The receptor source for this set is a woman aged 25 to 45 with alopecia areata. Some clones in this sample may be carry-over from other donors' samples.

This clonotype has only a few counts. V gene TRBV3-1 combines with J gene TRBJ1-6; D is possibly TRBD1 (5 bases). CDR1 and CDR2 (germline): LGHDT, YNNKEL (reference sequence). Deletions cut 1 base from V and 5 bases from J, with 9 bases between. The CDR3 extends over 15 amino acids. CDR3 nucleotides: TGTGCCAGCAGCCAAGGTCTCAGGGATAATTCACCCCTCCACTTT. Its translation is CASSQGLRDNSPLHF.

This clonotype was counted many times. CDR3: CAISDPRDLNTEAFF. The CDR3 DNA reads TGTGCCATCAGTGACCCCAGAGACTTGAACACTGAAGCTTTCTTT. The chain joins TRBV10-3 to TRBJ1-1, with unresolved D. CDR1 and CDR2 (germline): ENHRY, SYGVKD. V shed 3 bases and J shed 0 bases, with 11 bases lying between them. The length of the CDR3 is 15 residues.

This clonotype was seen a handful of times. J is TRBJ1-1 and V is TRBV9, with no clear D. The CDR3 is 13 residues long. Germline CDR1 and CDR2: SGDLS and YYNGEE. Trimming pared 1 base from V and 6 bases from J, leaving 10 bases between. The CDR3 nucleotides are TGTGCCAGCAGCGTAACGTCAAGGGCTGAAGCTTTCTTT. Protein product: CASSVTSRAEAFF.

At least ten counts were recorded for this clonotype. The V gene is TRBV11-1, the J gene TRBJ2-2; TRBD2 matches at 12 bases. The CDR3 length is 18 residues. Per the germline V gene, CDR1 is SGHAT and CDR2 is FQDESV (reference sequence). V trimming: 0 bases; J trimming: 4 bases; junction bases outside the gene matches: 6. CDR3 sequence: CASSLAGPGLAGTGELFF. For the CDR3, the DNA is TGTGCCAGCAGCTTAGCGGGCCCGGGACTAGCGGGCACCGGGGAGCTGTTTTTT.

In its sample, this clonotype was seen many times. The chain uses TRBV18 and TRBJ1-6, with D hard to call. CDR1 is KGHSH and CDR2 is LQKENI in the germline V gene. CDR3 length: 15 residues. Trimming took off 2 bases at V and 0 bases at J, with 5 bases between the two ends. This CDR3 reads CASSPASSYNSPLHF. The CDR3 DNA reads as TGTGCCAGCTCACCAGCATCCTCCTATAATTCACCCCTCCACTTT.

The chain carries TRBV3-1 and TRBJ1-4; no clear D gene. V gave up 3 bases and J gave up 7 bases, with 6 bases separating them. This CDR3 has 12 amino acids. Germline CDR1 and CDR2: LGHDT and YNNKEL (reference sequence). This chain's CDR3 is CASSQTGEKLFF. Here the CDR3 DNA reads TGTGCCAGCAGCCAGACGGGTGAAAAACTGTTTTTT.

This clonotype was seen many times. The chain has TRBV20-1 and TRBJ1-2; D is undetermined. In germline, CDR1 is DFQATT, CDR2 SNEGSKA (reference sequence). Trimming stripped 1 base from V and 4 bases from J, with 10 bases between. The CDR3 spans 13 residues. The CDR3 bases are TGCAGTGCTAGAGTTGGGGAGATCTATGGCTACACCTTC. This sequence encodes CSARVGEIYGYTF.

This clonotype was recorded at least ten times. This sequence joins TRBV10-2 and TRBJ1-3, with 8 bases aligning to TRBD1. From germline, CDR1 is WSHSY and CDR2 SAAADI. The CDR3 sequence is 14 residues long. The junction had 8 bases not matched to a gene; V was cut back by 9 bases and J by 4 bases. CDR3 protein: CASSVTGDGNTIYF. The CDR3 nucleotides are TGCGCCAGTTCAGTGACAGGGGACGGAAACACCATATATTTT.

This clonotype was recorded at least ten times. The V gene is TRBV5-1, the J gene TRBJ1-1; D is unclear. The germline V gene encodes CDR1 SGHRS and CDR2 YFSETQ. Trimming removed 2 bases from V and 3 bases from J, with 14 bases in between. The CDR3 contains 15 residues. DNA of the CDR3: TGCGCCAGCAGCTTATCGGTATCGGCGGACACTGAAGCTTTCTTT. It encodes CASSLSVSADTEAFF. Filled out from reference TRBV5-1 and TRBJ1-1, the complete variable domain reads KAGVTQTPRYLIKTRGQQVTLSCSPISGHRSVSWYQQTPGQGLQFLFEYFSETQRNKGNFPGRFSGRQFSNSRSEMNVSTLELGDSALYLCASSLSVSADTEAFFGQGTRLTVV.

The V gene is TRBV28, the J gene TRBJ2-3, with TRBD1 identical over 9 bases. The trim removed 7 bases at V and 14 bases at J, leaving 10 bases unmatched. Germline CDR1 and CDR2: MDHEN and SYDVKM. This CDR3 comprises 12 residues. The CDR3: CASNQRTGEVYF. The CDR3 DNA reads TGTGCCAGCAACCAGCGGACAGGGGAAGTGTATTTT.

This clonotype was picked up many times. The chain is built from TRBV2 and TRBJ2-3; 13 bases map to TRBD2. After removal of 6 bases from V and 4 bases from J, the junction contained 4 bases not matched to a gene. Germline V gene sequence: CDR1 SNHLY, CDR2 FYNNEI. The CDR3 length is 15 residues. The CDR3 loop is CASSTSGRAADTQYF. The CDR3 DNA sequence: TGTGCCAGCAGCACTAGCGGGAGGGCCGCAGATACGCAGTATTTT.

This clonotype was recorded a few times. This chain connects TRBV27 to TRBJ2-7; tentative D call: TRBD2 (6 bases). The CDR3 is 13 residues long. Germline V gene sequence: CDR1 MNHEY, CDR2 SMNVEV (reference sequence). V lost 5 bases and J lost 3, with 11 bases in between. The CDR3 sequence: CASSIRENYEQYF. For the CDR3, the DNA is TGTGCCAGCAGTATACGGGAGAACTACGAGCAGTACTTC.

The chain uses TRBV29-1 and TRBJ1-1; no clear D gene. The V end lost 6 bases, the J end lost 6 bases, and 8 bases lay between the germline ends. Germline V lookup: CDR1 SQVTM, CDR2 ANQGSEA. This CDR3 is 10 amino acids long. The CDR3 here is CSVSQSEAFF. The CDR3 DNA follows: TGCAGCGTCTCCCAATCTGAAGCTTTCTTT.

In its sample, this clonotype was seen many times. V is TRBV11-2 and J is TRBJ2-3; D may be TRBD1 or TRBD2 (5 bases each). This CDR3 comprises 15 residues. V gave up 0 bases and J gave up 3 bases, with 10 bases separating them. CDR1 is SGHAT and CDR2 is FQNNGV in the germline V gene. The CDR3: CASSLDSGATDTQYF. CDR3 bases: TGTGCCAGCAGCTTAGACTCCGGGGCTACAGATACGCAGTATTTT.

This clonotype occurred a few times. J is TRBJ2-4 and V is TRBV19; either TRBD1 or TRBD2 may fit D (5 bases each). Trimming cost V 4 bases and J 5 bases, with 12 bases left between them. The CDR3 extends over 14 amino acids. CDR1 LNHDA and CDR2 SQIVND come from the germline V gene (reference sequence). CDR3 nucleotides: TGTGCCAGTAGTAACTGGGACGGCCAAAACATTCAGTACTTC. Amino acids: CASSNWDGQNIQYF. Drawing the rest from reference TRBV19 and TRBJ2-4, the complete variable domain is DGGITQSPKYLFRKEGQNVTLSCEQNLNHDAMYWYRQDPGQGLRLIYYSQIVNDFQKGDIAEGYSVSREKKESFPLTVTSAQKNPTAFYLCASSNWDGQNIQYFGAGTRLSVL.

In its sample, this clonotype was seen a few times. The V gene is TRBV9, the J gene TRBJ1-1; tentative D call: TRBD1 (5 bases). Trimming stripped 4 bases from V and 3 bases from J, with 16 bases between. The CDR3 consists of 15 residues. Germline CDR1 is SGDLS and CDR2 is YYNGEE. In DNA form, the CDR3 reads TGTGCCAGCAGCCCCCCGGGACCGGGGGACACTGAAGCTTTCTTT. Its protein product is CASSPPGPGDTEAFF. Together with reference TRBV9 and TRBJ1-1, the CDR3 gives the full variable domain: DSGVTQTPKHLITATGQRVTLRCSPRSGDLSVYWYQQSLDQGLQFLIQYYNGEERAKGNILERFSAQQFPDLHSELNLSSLELGDSALYFCASSPPGPGDTEAFFGQGTRLTVV.

This chain joins TRBV19 and TRBJ2-1; TRBD1 agrees at 7 bases. This CDR3 has 18 residues. Germline CDR1 LNHDA, CDR2 SQIVND (reference sequence). The V gene end was trimmed by 1 base and the J gene end by 0 bases; junction bases not matched to a gene: 9. DNA of the CDR3: TGTGCCAGTAGTATAGGAGTGGGAAGGGACAGCTCCTACAATGAGCAGTTCTTC. As protein: CASSIGVGRDSSYNEQFF.

The table lists this clonotype with a few counts. The gene calls are TRBV7-2 and TRBJ2-5; D is ambiguous. The V gene's germline CDR1 is SGHTA and CDR2 FQGNSA. Trimming removed 2 bases from V and 4 bases from J, with 11 bases in between. The CDR3 is 14 amino acids. The CDR3 loop reads CASSLNKGPETQYF. CDR3 nucleotide sequence: TGTGCCAGCAGCTTAAATAAGGGCCCAGAGACCCAGTACTTC.

This clonotype has a handful of counts. J is TRBJ2-7 and V is TRBV6-2 or TRBV6-3; 7 bases are a match to TRBD2. The CDR3 loop spans 15 amino acids. Germline lookup yields CDR1 MNHEY and CDR2 SVGEGT. V lost 2 bases to trimming and J lost 2 bases; unmatched junction nucleotides: 6. The CDR3 DNA is TGTGCCAGCAGTTACGGGGGGGTACTAGCCTACGAGCAGTACTTC. Protein: CASSYGGVLAYEQYF.